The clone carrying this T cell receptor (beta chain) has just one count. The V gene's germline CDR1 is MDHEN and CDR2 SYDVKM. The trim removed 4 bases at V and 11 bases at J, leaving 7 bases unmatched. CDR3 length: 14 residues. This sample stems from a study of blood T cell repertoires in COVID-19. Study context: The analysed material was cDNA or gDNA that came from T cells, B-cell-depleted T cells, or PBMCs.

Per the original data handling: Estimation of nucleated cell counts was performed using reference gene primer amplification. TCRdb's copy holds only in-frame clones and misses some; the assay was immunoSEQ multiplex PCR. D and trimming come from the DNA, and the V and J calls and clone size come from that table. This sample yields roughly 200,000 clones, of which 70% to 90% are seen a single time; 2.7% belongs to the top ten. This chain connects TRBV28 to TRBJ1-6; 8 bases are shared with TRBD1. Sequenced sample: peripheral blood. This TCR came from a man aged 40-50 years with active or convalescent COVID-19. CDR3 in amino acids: CASSSGTGGAPLHF. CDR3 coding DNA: TGTGCCAGCAGTTCCGGGACAGGTGGGGCACCCCTCCACTTT.